This entry features one T cell receptor beta chain sequence. From germline, CDR1 is MNHEY and CDR2 SVGAGI. This CDR3 spans 14 amino acids. Deletions cut 6 bases from V and 2 bases from J, with 12 bases between. These data belong to a study of blood T cell repertoires in COVID-19. The wider study: Collection of acute and convalescent COVID-19 samples took place in the United States, Italy and Spain.

TCRdb's table, derived via immunoSEQ multiplex PCR, lists solely in-frame clones and lacks some. Found here are around 500,000 clones, 70% to 90% of them singletons; the top ten hold approximately 2%. Recovered status in Cohort 3 required two negative PCRs, clearance, or symptom resolution. This clonotype was obtained from a woman between 40 and 50 years old who had recovered from COVID-19. The chain carries TRBV6-5 and TRBJ2-3; a weak D match, TRBD2 (5 bases). The sample comprised PBMCs or T cells enriched from blood (not recorded which). The DNA for the CDR3 is TGTGCCAGCAGCCAGGACTCAAACACAGATACGCAGTATTTT. Translating gives CASSQDSNTDTQYF.